The 12 T cell receptor beta chains below all came from one sample that was sequenced in a study of neoadjuvant anti-PD-1 for oral cavity cancer. The assay was immunoSEQ multiplex PCR, and TCRdb's table has in-frame clones only and misses some. The sample contains roughly 34,000 clones, more than 75% of which appear only once. Here the sequenced sample was PBMCs, taken before nivolumab (anti-PD-1) treatment. All receptors come from a person aged 40 to 85 with oral cavity squamous cell carcinoma.

The chain has TRBV19 and TRBJ1-1, with a tentative D call TRBD1 (6 bases). The germline V gene has CDR1 LNHDA and CDR2 SQIVND (reference sequence). The CDR3 length is 14 residues. Between the trimmed V and J ends, which lost 8 bases and 0 bases, there was a span of 13 bases. The DNA of the CDR3 is TGTGCCAGTCATCCCGACAGGTTGAACACTGAAGCTTTCTTT. This translates into CASHPDRLNTEAFF.

The chain employs TRBV30 and TRBJ1-5; D unclear. This CDR3 is built from 12 residues. V was shortened by 0 bases and J by 4 bases, with 4 bases between the two germline ends. The germline gives CDR1 GTSNPN, CDR2 SVGIG (reference sequence). The CDR3 DNA reads TGTGCCTGGAGTGTACCGAATCAGCCCCAGCATTTT. It translates to CAWSVPNQPQHF.

This chain links TRBV18 with TRBJ2-2; 12 bases line up with TRBD1. This CDR3 has 15 residues. CDR1 is KGHSH, CDR2 LQKENI, per germline. V lost 3 bases to trimming and J lost 6 bases; unmatched junction nucleotides: 2. The CDR3 DNA reads TGTGCCAGCTCACCGGGACAGGGGGCGGCCGGGGAGCTGTTTTTT. Translation: CASSPGQGAAGELFF.

This clone showed up just a few times. The genes are TRBV4-3 and TRBJ1-1, with unresolved D. CDR3 length equals 16 residues. V was clipped by 0 bases and J by 1 base, with 12 bases between them. CDR1 and CDR2 from the germline V gene are LGHNA and YSLEER. The CDR3 bases are TGCGCCAGCAGCCAAGATGTTACGGAGACGAACACTGAAGCTTTCTTT. Protein product: CASSQDVTETNTEAFF.

The chain is built from TRBV5-1 and TRBJ2-1; 9 bases map to TRBD1. V lost 3 bases and J lost 3; bases outside the gene matches: 4. This CDR3 is 15 amino acids long. Germline loops: CDR1 SGHRS, CDR2 YFSETQ. The CDR3 bases are TGCGCCAGCAGCTCCGGGACAGGGCTCTACAATGAGCAGTTCTTC. It specifies CASSSGTGLYNEQFF.

The gene calls are TRBV7-8 and TRBJ2-5, with 7 bases identical to TRBD2. The CDR3 has 16 amino acids. V was clipped by 5 bases and J by 4 bases; unmatched bases: 13. The germline V gene has CDR1 SGHVS and CDR2 FQNEAQ. The DNA of the CDR3 is TGTGCCAGCAGCCCCAGTTCGGGCGGGGGTATAGAGACCCAGTACTTC. It encodes CASSPSSGGGIETQYF.

The J gene is TRBJ2-7, the V gene TRBV19; 8 nucleotides line up with TRBD1. Germline V gives CDR1 LNHDA, CDR2 SQIVND (reference sequence). Trimming at V came to 1 base and at J to 7 bases, leaving 9 bases not matched to a gene. The CDR3 has 15 residues. The CDR3 bases are TGTGCCAGTAGTATAGTGCGACAGGGGTTTCGGGAGCAGTACTTC. It is translated as CASSIVRQGFREQYF. The full variable domain, in which reference TRBV19 and TRBJ2-7 provide the parts outside the CDR3, is DGGITQSPKYLFRKEGQNVTLSCEQNLNHDAMYWYRQDPGQGLRLIYYSQIVNDFQKGDIAEGYSVSREKKESFPLTVTSAQKNPTAFYLCASSIVRQGFREQYFGPGTRLTVT.

In its sample, this clone was seen once. The chain employs TRBV19 and TRBJ1-1; D call uncertain. The length of the CDR3 is 13 residues. Germline CDR1 and CDR2: LNHDA and SQIVND (reference sequence). Trimming left V 4 bases short and J 2 bases short, with 8 bases between. In DNA, the CDR3 is TGTGCCAGTAGTACTACAGTAAACACTGAAGCTTTCTTT. It yields the protein CASSTTVNTEAFF.

The V gene is TRBV4-1, the J gene TRBJ1-1; TRBD1 might be the D (6 bases). Germline CDR1 and CDR2: MGHRA and YSYEKL. The V end lost 0 bases, the J end lost 3 bases, and 14 bases lay between the germline ends. The CDR3 is 16 residues long. CDR3 nucleotides: TGCGCCAGCAGCCAAGATAGTTTTCGGACAGACACTGAAGCTTTCTTT. It specifies CASSQDSFRTDTEAFF.

This clone was counted only a few times. The chain is built from TRBV6-6 and TRBJ1-3; D might be TRBD1 (6 bases). The germline CDR1 and CDR2 sequences are MNHNY and SVGAGI (reference sequence). Trimming shortened V by 6 bases and J by 4 bases, and 19 bases separated the two germline ends. The CDR3 is 16 amino acids. CDR3 protein: CASSPLIQGAGNTIYF. The CDR3 coding sequence is TGTGCCAGCAGCCCTCTAATACAGGGAGCCGGAAACACCATATATTTT.

The chain links TRBV18 to TRBJ2-7; TRBD2 matches at 11 bases. Germline V gene sequence: CDR1 KGHSH, CDR2 LQKENI. The length of the CDR3 is 15 residues. After removal of 3 bases from V and 1 base from J, the junction contained 2 bases not matched to a gene. The CDR3 loop reads CASSPLAGGSYEQYF. The CDR3 nucleotides read TGTGCCAGCTCACCCCTAGCGGGGGGTTCCTACGAGCAGTACTTC.

This chain joins TRBV30 and TRBJ2-7; tentative D call: TRBD1 (6 bases). This CDR3 comprises 13 residues. Trimming took 2 bases from V and 2 from J, leaving 10 bases between them. The germline CDR1 and CDR2 sequences are GTSNPN and SVGIG (reference sequence). CDR3 amino acids: CAWSPRGAYEQYF. The CDR3 nucleotides are TGTGCCTGGAGTCCCAGGGGTGCCTACGAGCAGTACTTC.